Sequencing of this T cell receptor beta chain was carried out in a study of post-analysis software for immune sequencing data. The CDR3 runs 14 residues. V shed 6 bases and J 8 bases; nucleotides not matched to a gene: 5. TCR beta cDNA libraries included unique molecular identifiers. One entry per CDR3 protein, called by TCRdb with MiXCR from the PCR reads. This table has hundreds of thousands of distinct CDR3 sequences, 39% appearing once. Of note for this clonotype: The antigen is not known.

Study-level points and caveats: Several TRBV segments (TRBV5-6, TRBV5-1 and TRBV20-1 among them) occurred more frequently in patients than in controls.

The TCR originated in a girl aged 2 to 9 with multiple sclerosis. J is TRBJ1-4 and V is TRBV12-3 or TRBV12-4; 11 bases are a match to TRBD1. The material sequenced was blood. Written as DNA, the CDR3 is TGTGCCAGCAGCCCGGGACAGGGGGTCGAAAAACTGTTTTTT. It encodes CASSPGQGVEKLFF.